This TCR beta chain derives from a study of molecular identifiers for immune sequencing clone quantification. TCRdb re-called the PCR reads through MiXCR, storing one row per CDR3 protein. This table has approximately 93,000 distinct CDR3 sequences, roughly 25% appearing once. This clonotype showed up many times. The CDR3 has 16 amino acids. From germline, CDR1 is MNHEY and CDR2 SVGEGT. The junction had 5 bases not matched to a gene; V was cut back by 2 bases and J by 2 bases. This clonotype was obtained from a human donor in good health. Some libraries in this study had Jurkat cell RNA spiked in. The sequencing input was naive CD8+ T cells from blood, with Jurkat cell RNA spiked in. Subset reported: FACS-sorted CD8+CD4-CCR7+CD45RA+ naive T cells. This sequence joins TRBV6-2 or TRBV6-3 and TRBJ1-5, with 8 bases aligning to TRBD1. As DNA, the CDR3 is TGTGCCAGCAGTTACCGGACAGGGTTTGGCAATCAGCCCCAGCATTTT. Translating gives CASSYRTGFGNQPQHF.